This T cell receptor (beta chain) derives from a study of cytomegalovirus exposure and HLA in healthy donors. Germline V CDR1 and CDR2: ENHRY, SYGVKD. V was pared by 2 bases and J by 5 bases, with 5 bases of the junction left unmatched. The CDR3 has 15 amino acids. PCR employed 60 Vbeta and 13 Jbeta primers. The assay was immunoSEQ multiplex PCR, and TCRdb's table has in-frame clones only and misses some. The sample lists almost 200,000 clones; 70% to 80% were seen once. The material sequenced was PBMCs. The chain combines TRBV10-3 with TRBJ1-4, with 7 bases that match TRBD1. The source is a woman in her twenties or thirties in good health and CMV-seropositive. The CDR3: CAISETGDRNEKLFF. DNA of the CDR3: TGTGCCATCAGTGAGACAGGGGATCGGAATGAAAAACTGTTTTTT.